The clone carrying this T cell receptor (beta chain) was counted at least ten times. What it binds is unknown. The data originate from a study of regulatory T cells in long-lasting Graves disease. The junction had 5 bases not matched to a gene; V was cut back by 6 bases and J by 0 bases. Germline V gene sequence: CDR1 SQVTM, CDR2 ANQGSEA. The CDR3 has 13 amino acids. Construction of TCR beta libraries relied on iRepertoire HTBI primers and on Arm-PCR targeting CDR3 regions. TCRdb recomputed calls from the multiplex PCR reads with MiXCR, one row per CDR3 protein. The table lists hundreds of thousands of distinct CDR3 sequences, about 14% of them singletons, with under 10% in the top ten. Stated time point: newly diagnosed GD, antithyroid drugs for less than 3 months. RNA from PBMCs was the source of the TCR library. Study results and caveats: Investigators studied peripheral blood only, not thyroid tissue.

In addition, the sample was reused for a study of T cells in Graves' hyperthyroidism and ophthalmopathy.

The clonotype originates from a young man with Graves disease. The J gene is TRBJ2-7, the V gene TRBV29-1, with TRBD1 matching 7 bases. This specimen was peripheral blood mononuclear cells (PBMCs), taken at new diagnosis, from a patient treated with antithyroid drugs. This CDR3 reads CSVLQGRSYEQYF. In DNA form, the CDR3 reads TGCAGCGTGCTACAGGGGCGCTCCTACGAGCAGTACTTC.